This T cell receptor (beta chain) was documented in a study of cytomegalovirus exposure and HLA in healthy donors. This clone occurred a few times. Its specificity is not known. The primer mix had 60 Vbeta and 13 Jbeta primers. As originally analysed: Tens of millions of unique TCR beta chains, roughly 11 million of them shared, were counted by a later analysis. The data were produced by immunoSEQ multiplex PCR, yet TCRdb's version contains in-frame clones alone and is incomplete. The DNA was the basis for D and trimming; V, J and clone size are from that table. The repertoire consists of some 200,000 clones, with 75% to 80% occurring once and the leading ten covering roughly 2%. Overall study results and limits: HLA restriction was apparent for most CMV-associated TCR beta chains in a later analysis.

What was sequenced was PBMCs. This clonotype originated in a man between 18 and 29 years old in good health and CMV-seronegative.

The DNA of the CDR3 is TGTGCCAGCCAGGGGACATTGAGCTCCTATAATTCACCCCTCCACTTT. It codes for CASQGTLSSYNSPLHF. The V and J genes are TRBV6-6 and TRBJ1-6; tentatively, D is TRBD1 (6 bases). Looked up from germline, CDR1 is MNHNY and CDR2 is SVGAGI (reference sequence). V lost 8 bases and J 0 bases, leaving 14 bases between the germline ends. The CDR3 covers 16 residues.